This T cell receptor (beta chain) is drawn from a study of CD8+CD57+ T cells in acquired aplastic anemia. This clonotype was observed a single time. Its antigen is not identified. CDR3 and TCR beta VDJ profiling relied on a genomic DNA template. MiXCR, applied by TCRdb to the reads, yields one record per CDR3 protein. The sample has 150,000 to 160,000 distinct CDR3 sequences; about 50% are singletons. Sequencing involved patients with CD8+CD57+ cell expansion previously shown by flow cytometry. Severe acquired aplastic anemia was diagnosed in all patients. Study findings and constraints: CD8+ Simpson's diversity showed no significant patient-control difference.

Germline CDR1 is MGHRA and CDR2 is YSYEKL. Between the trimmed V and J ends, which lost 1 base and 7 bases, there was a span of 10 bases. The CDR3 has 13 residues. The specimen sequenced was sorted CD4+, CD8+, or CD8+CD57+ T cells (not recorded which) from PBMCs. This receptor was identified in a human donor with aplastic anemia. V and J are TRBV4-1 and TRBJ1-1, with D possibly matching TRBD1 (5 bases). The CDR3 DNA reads TGCGCCAGCAGCCAAGTGGGGGTTGGTGAAGCTTTCTTT. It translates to CASSQVGVGEAFF.